The next 28 T cell receptor beta chains were all read from a single sample in a study of Graves' ophthalmopathy and Graves' hyperthyroidism. Amplification of TCR beta CDR3 regions used RNA transcripts. A first-round RT-PCR used HTBI primers, followed by a second-round multiplex PCR. One entry per CDR3 protein results from TCRdb running MiXCR on the multiplex PCR reads. Of over 500,000 distinct CDR3 sequences in the sample, around a fifth were seen once. Sequenced sample: peripheral blood. These receptor sequences come from a woman younger than 30 with stable Graves' hyperthyroidism. Some clones in this sample may be carry-over from other donors' samples.

This clonotype was observed a few times. This chain's CDR3 is CSARGDRANYGYTF. Written as DNA, the CDR3 is TGCAGTGCTAGGGGGGACAGAGCTAACTATGGCTACACCTTC. J is TRBJ1-2 and V is TRBV20-1, with 7 bases aligning to TRBD1. This CDR3 region has 14 residues. V gave up 3 bases and J gave up 0 bases; unmatched junction bases: 4. Per germline, CDR1 DFQATT and CDR2 SNEGSKA (reference sequence).

This clonotype was detected ten times or more. This chain uses TRBV12-3 or TRBV12-4 with TRBJ1-5; D gene uncertain. This CDR3 spans 14 amino acids. The V end was cut by 2 bases, the J end by 3 bases, with 8 bases between. In nucleotides, the CDR3 is TGTGCCAGCAGTTTATCGGGCCTCAATCAGCCCCAGCATTTT. This gives the protein CASSLSGLNQPQHF.

The chain links TRBV4-1 to TRBJ2-7, with D unresolved. In germline, CDR1 is MGHRA, CDR2 YSYEKL. Trimming left V 4 bases short and J 1 base short, with 14 bases between. The CDR3 sequence is 15 residues long. CDR3 loop: CASSPAFSESYEQYF. In DNA, the CDR3 is TGCGCCAGCAGCCCAGCGTTTTCGGAATCCTACGAGCAGTACTTC.

This clonotype was detected many times. V usage is TRBV7-2 and J usage is TRBJ2-2; possibly TRBD1 for D (5 bases). The V end lost 4 bases, the J end lost 8 bases, and 11 bases lay between the germline ends. The CDR3 length is 13 residues. Looked up from germline, CDR1 is SGHTA and CDR2 is FQGNSA. The CDR3 spells CASSSSQAGELFF. The CDR3 nucleotides read TGTGCCAGCAGCTCATCACAGGCGGGGGAGCTGTTTTTT. Complete variable domain (other parts from reference TRBV7-2 and TRBJ2-2): GAGVSQSPSNKVTEKGKDVELRCDPISGHTALYWYRQSLGQGLEFLIYFQGNSAPDKSGLPSDRFSAERTGGSVSTLTIQRTQQEDSAVYLCASSSSQAGELFFGEGSRLTVL.

There are many counts of this clonotype. J is TRBJ1-2 and V is TRBV12-3 or TRBV12-4; no firm D call. Trimming shortened V by 1 base and J by 8 bases, and 20 bases separated the two germline ends. The CDR3 has 16 residues. The CDR3: CASSLVVGGGLKGYTF. The DNA of the CDR3 is TGTGCCAGCAGTTTAGTGGTTGGAGGTGGGTTGAAAGGCTACACCTTC.

V and J are TRBV27 and TRBJ1-6, with D perhaps TRBD1 (5 bases). Deletions cut 7 bases from V and 10 bases from J, with 17 bases between. Germline CDR1 reads MNHEY; CDR2 reads SMNVEV (reference sequence). The CDR3 is made up of 14 amino acids. CDR3: CASTLGSGQSPLHF. The CDR3, as DNA: TGTGCCAGCACCCTTGGGTCGGGGCAGTCACCCCTCCACTTT.

This clonotype has ten or more counts. This chain links TRBV30 with TRBJ1-1, with unresolved D. CDR1 is GTSNPN, CDR2 SVGIG, per germline (reference sequence). This CDR3 has 13 amino acids. Between the trimmed V and J ends, which lost 7 bases and 0 bases, there was a span of 12 bases. The CDR3 nucleotides are TGTGCCTCATTTAGGGCGGTGAACACTGAAGCTTTCTTT. Translation gives CASFRAVNTEAFF.

This clonotype was recorded many times. This chain uses TRBV7-3 with TRBJ1-1; D unclear. The CDR3 contains 13 residues. Trimming shortened V by 6 bases and J by 0 bases, and 8 bases separated the two germline ends. Germline assignment: CDR1 SGHTA and CDR2 FQGTGA. CDR3 bases: TGTGCCAGCAGTTATACTTTGAACACTGAAGCTTTCTTT. Encoded protein: CASSYTLNTEAFF.

This chain connects TRBV6-1 to TRBJ1-2; possible D gene TRBD1, 6 bases. Germline CDR1 and CDR2: MNHNS and SASEGT. V lost 2 bases and J 2 bases, leaving 12 bases between the germline ends. The CDR3 spans 15 residues. This CDR3 reads CASSELTGPNYGYTF. CDR3 nucleotide sequence: TGTGCCAGCAGTGAACTGACAGGCCCCAACTATGGCTACACCTTC.

Only a few counts were recorded for this clonotype. J is TRBJ1-5 and V is TRBV4-1; D is perhaps TRBD1 (5 bases). The V end lost 0 bases, the J end lost 2 bases, and 17 bases lay between the germline ends. Germline assignment: CDR1 MGHRA and CDR2 YSYEKL. The CDR3 consists of 18 residues. In DNA form, the CDR3 reads TGCGCCAGCAGCCAAGATGTGGGCGGGGGAGAGGGCAATCAGCCCCAGCATTTT. This translates into CASSQDVGGGEGNQPQHF.

This clonotype was recorded at least ten times. The chain links TRBV6-4 to TRBJ2-2; 9 positions agree with TRBD1. The CDR3 is made up of 18 amino acids. Germline V gene sequence: CDR1 MRHNA, CDR2 SNTAGT. The trim removed 7 bases at V and 0 bases at J, leaving 12 bases unmatched. Here the CDR3 DNA reads TGTGCCAGCAAAAGTGATCGGAGGACAGGGGCGAACACCGGGGAGCTGTTTTTT. Amino acid sequence: CASKSDRRTGANTGELFF.

This clonotype was counted at least ten times. The chain recombines TRBV20-1 with TRBJ1-3, with no clear D. V lost 6 bases, J lost 4 bases, and 13 bases lay in between. The CDR3 is 13 residues long. CDR1 and CDR2 (germline): DFQATT, SNEGSKA (reference sequence). The CDR3 DNA is TGCAGTGCCAGGACTGCAGGAGGAAACACCATATATTTT. Amino acids: CSARTAGGNTIYF.

Many counts were recorded for this clonotype. In DNA, the CDR3 is TGCGCCAGCAGTGAGACAGGGGGGGGCGAGCAGTACTTC. Translated, it gives CASSETGGGEQYF. The gene calls are TRBV10-2 and TRBJ2-7; D may be TRBD1 (8 bases). V lost 2 bases and J lost 6, with 11 bases in between. CDR3 length: 13 amino acids. Per germline, CDR1 WSHSY and CDR2 SAAADI.

This clonotype was detected only a few times. The chain has TRBV2 and TRBJ2-7, with D maybe TRBD1 (6 bases). Trimming removed 6 bases from V and 2 bases from J, with 11 bases in between. The CDR3 sequence is 13 residues long. Germline CDR1 is SNHLY and CDR2 is FYNNEI. CDR3 nucleotides: TGTGCCAGCAGGGACAGCTCTACCTACGAGCAGTACTTC. Its protein is CASRDSSTYEQYF.

DNA of the CDR3: TGTGCCAGCACCCCCTGGAAGTCGGGCTACACCTTC. This codes for CASTPWKSGYTF. This chain connects TRBV12-3 or TRBV12-4 to TRBJ1-2; unclear D gene. There are 12 residues in the CDR3. Trimming shortened V by 7 bases and J by 8 bases, and 14 bases separated the two germline ends.

This clonotype was recorded many times. The chain is built from TRBV20-1 and TRBJ2-2; D may be TRBD1 or TRBD2 (6 bases each). V was pared by 0 bases and J by 4 bases, with 15 bases between. The germline gives CDR1 DFQATT, CDR2 SNEGSKA (reference sequence). The length of the CDR3 is 16 residues. The CDR3 protein is CSARDYGGVGTGELFF. The DNA for the CDR3 is TGCAGTGCTAGAGATTACGGGGGCGTAGGCACCGGGGAGCTGTTTTTT.

This clonotype was counted a single time. The chain combines TRBV20-1 with TRBJ1-1, with 7 bases matching TRBD1. The ends lost 3 bases at V and 1 base at J; junction bases unmatched: 5. The CDR3 totals 14 residues. The germline V gene encodes CDR1 DFQATT and CDR2 SNEGSKA (reference sequence). In DNA form, the CDR3 reads TGCAGTGCTAGTAAGGGGGCCTGGAACACTGAAGCTTTCTTT. Amino acid sequence: CSASKGAWNTEAFF.

This clonotype was seen many times. This sequence joins TRBV28 and TRBJ1-6, with D maybe TRBD1 (6 bases). CDR3 length: 16 residues. Germline V lookup: CDR1 MDHEN, CDR2 SYDVKM. V was shortened by 6 bases and J by 0 bases, with 12 bases between the two germline ends. CDR3 coding DNA: TGTGCCAGCAGACCCCCGACAGGCTCCTATAATTCACCCCTCCACTTT. It translates to CASRPPTGSYNSPLHF.

The V and J genes are TRBV6-2 or TRBV6-3 and TRBJ1-6; D is perhaps TRBD1 (5 bases). This CDR3 contains 14 residues. Deletions cut 7 bases from V and 8 bases from J, with 15 bases between. Germline values: CDR1 MNHEY, CDR2 SVGEGT. The CDR3 bases are TGTGCCAGCATCGAACCGCGGGGCGATTCACCCCTCCACTTT. Its translation is CASIEPRGDSPLHF.

The V and J genes are TRBV20-1 and TRBJ1-5, with a tentative D call TRBD1 (6 bases). The ends were cut back, 0 bases at V and 2 bases at J, with 11 bases in the middle. The CDR3 is 15 residues long. CDR1 is DFQATT and CDR2 is SNEGSKA in the germline V gene (reference sequence). The DNA of the CDR3 is TGCAGTGCTAGAGAATCGGGGGGCGGCAATCAGCCCCAGCATTTT. Translating it yields CSARESGGGNQPQHF.

This clonotype came up many times. This chain connects TRBV12-3 or TRBV12-4 to TRBJ2-5, with a weak D call TRBD1 (5 bases). Trimming removed 5 bases at V and 4 bases at J, with 20 bases between. The length of the CDR3 is 16 residues. The CDR3 region is CASSPPDSLRVETQYF. The CDR3 nucleotides read TGTGCCAGCAGTCCACCAGACAGTCTACGGGTAGAGACCCAGTACTTC.

The table lists this clonotype with many counts. The V and J genes are TRBV7-9 and TRBJ2-7, with unresolved D. The germline V and J ends were trimmed by 5 bases and 2 bases, with 13 bases remaining between them. The CDR3 sequence is 14 residues long. CDR1 SEHNR and CDR2 FQNEAQ come from the germline V gene (reference sequence). CDR3 bases: TGTGCCAGCAGCCCCACCCCTCAGACCTACGAGCAGTACTTC. It encodes CASSPTPQTYEQYF.

In this sample, this clonotype turned up many times. This chain uses TRBV6-1 with TRBJ1-2; D unclear. V gave up 2 bases and J gave up 13 bases, with 17 bases separating them. The germline V gene has CDR1 MNHNS and CDR2 SASEGT. The CDR3 consists of 13 residues. CDR3 coding DNA: TGTGCCAGCAGTGAAAAGGCACCTCTTACGGGCACCTTC. Residues: CASSEKAPLTGTF.

In this sample, this clonotype turned up many times. CDR3 amino acids: CASRPGTGAETQYF. CDR3 nucleotide sequence: TGTGCCAGCAGGCCTGGGACAGGGGCAGAGACCCAGTACTTC. The rearrangement links TRBV12-3 or TRBV12-4 to TRBJ2-5; 10 bases align to TRBD1. The V gene end was trimmed by 6 bases and the J gene end by 4 bases; junction bases not matched to a gene: 5. The CDR3 contains 14 residues.

This clonotype was recorded a few times. This may stem from a read error, because a much larger clone lies one nucleotide away. The chain carries TRBV7-3 and TRBJ1-1; 11 positions match TRBD1. This CDR3 comprises 15 residues. Germline V gene lookup returns CDR1 SGHTA and CDR2 FQGTGA. Here the CDR3 reads CASSLDRGPNTEACF. The CDR3 region has the DNA TGTGCCAGCAGCTTGGACAGGGGGCCGAACACTGAAGCTTGCTTT.

This chain uses TRBV28 with TRBJ2-7; no clear D gene. Germline lookup yields CDR1 MDHEN and CDR2 SYDVKM. V lost 8 bases to trimming and J lost 2 bases, with 19 bases between them. The CDR3 is 15 amino acids. CDR3 region: CASAGSSLGTYEQYF. The CDR3, as DNA: TGTGCCAGCGCAGGATCTTCGCTTGGGACCTACGAGCAGTACTTC.

This clonotype was recorded at least ten times. The rearrangement joins TRBV6-4 to TRBJ2-3, with 12 positions matching TRBD2. CDR1 and CDR2 (germline): MRHNA, SNTAGT. The CDR3 sequence is 17 residues long. The ends lost 6 bases at V and 0 bases at J; junction bases unmatched: 7. CDR3 DNA: TGTGCCAGCAGGACGACTAGCGGGAGAGGGAGCACAGATACGCAGTATTTT. This encodes CASRTTSGRGSTDTQYF.

Written as DNA, the CDR3 is TGTGCCAGCAGTTTAACCGGACACGCGAACACTGAAGCTTTCTTT. It specifies CASSLTGHANTEAFF. The V call is TRBV28, the J call TRBJ1-1, with D maybe TRBD1 (5 bases). V was cut by 2 bases and J by 1 base, with 11 bases left in between. Germline CDR1 is MDHEN and CDR2 is SYDVKM. The CDR3 has 15 amino acids.